These T cell receptor beta chains were read from a single sample in a study of T cells in Graves' hyperthyroidism and ophthalmopathy. TCRdb reprocessed the multiplex PCR reads with MiXCR, giving one entry per CDR3 protein. The repertoire includes 96,000 or so distinct CDR3 sequences, just over 50% of them detected once, and roughly 26% sits in the top ten. Material for sequencing was blood. Receptor source: a woman in her 40s with Graves' hyperthyroidism. CDR3s include the opening cysteine and the closing phenylalanine or tryptophan. Each record gives: V gene, D gene, J gene, CDR3 protein. A D gene is named only where the DNA matches it firmly.

TRBV24-1,NA,TRBJ2-5,CATSDRPGRAQETQYF
TRBV25-1,NA,TRBJ1-1,CASSASTNTEAFF
TRBV9,NA,TRBJ1-1,CASTPTRSANTEAFF
TRBV29-1,NA,TRBJ2-3,CSVDGQTTDTQYF
TRBV29-1,TRBD1,TRBJ1-4,CSVERDRATEKLFF
TRBV7-8,NA,TRBJ1-5,CACSLEESSNQPQHF
TRBV9,NA,TRBJ1-4,CASSRGGGSEKLFF
TRBV7-4,TRBD1,TRBJ1-6,CASSTRQGALKNSPLHF
TRBV7-9,TRBD2,TRBJ2-5,CASSRTSGYQETQYF
TRBV19,TRBD1,TRBJ2-7,CASRLGQGDYEQYF
TRBV7-2,NA,TRBJ1-4,CASSEKGNTEKLFF
TRBV15,NA,TRBJ2-6,CATSRDAGGRYSGANVLTF
TRBV15,NA,TRBJ1-6,CATSRGGNSPLHF
TRBV19,NA,TRBJ2-6,CASSTRGFVLTF
TRBV2,TRBD1,TRBJ1-1,CASSEDGQGVAFF
TRBV14,NA,TRBJ1-6,CASSVELVGWSPLHF
TRBV10-3,NA,TRBJ2-7,CASRQAEQYF
TRBV29-1,NA,TRBJ2-7,CSQDVGSWEQYF
TRBV2,NA,TRBJ1-2,CASMEGYYGYTF
TRBV5-1,TRBD2,TRBJ2-7,CASSLGWLAGVPRREQYF
TRBV7-9,NA,TRBJ1-6,CASSRTAGNSPLHF
TRBV10-3,TRBD1,TRBJ1-2,CASREGGTNYGYTF
TRBV5-1,TRBD1,TRBJ1-4,CASSHTGGSNEKLFF
TRBV20-1,TRBD1,TRBJ2-6,CSARYFRGQGSGANVLTF
TRBV20-1,NA,TRBJ1-5,CSARSPAITDRQPQRF
TRBV13,NA,TRBJ1-1,CASSYIQATEAFF
TRBV29-1,TRBD1,TRBJ2-7,CSVQGAGGEQYF
TRBV12-3/TRBV12-4,NA,TRBJ2-2,CASSLRTSGNTGELFF
TRBV13,TRBD1,TRBJ2-5,CASSSSGTGGGKTQYF
TRBV7-3,NA,TRBJ2-2,CASSLSSAGELFF
TRBV6-1,TRBD1,TRBJ1-4,CASSIRTGSTMVGKLFF
TRBV6-6,TRBD1,TRBJ1-5,CASRRTGRNQPQHF
TRBV20-1,NA,TRBJ2-5,CSARLAFQETQYF
TRBV2,TRBD1,TRBJ1-6,CASRAGTADERFRRSPLHF
TRBV7-9,NA,TRBJ1-6,CASSLWGRDRNSPLHF
TRBV25-1,NA,TRBJ2-7,CASSAQGRGGSYEQYF
TRBV29-1,TRBD2,TRBJ2-6,CSVVAGGLTF
TRBV20-1,NA,TRBJ2-7,CSAPVAYEQYF
TRBV2,NA,TRBJ1-4,CASKRTADEKPFF
TRBV4-1,NA,TRBJ2-7,CASPRDGTYEQYF
TRBV5-6,NA,TRBJ2-5,CASSPGVQETQYF
TRBV5-1,TRBD2,TRBJ2-2,CASSSLVLAGTNTGELFF
TRBV10-3,TRBD1,TRBJ1-1,CPIRTGANTEAFF
TRBV29-1,TRBD1,TRBJ2-7,CSAGTGPYEQYF
TRBV6-1,NA,TRBJ1-2,CASSELGRVAPNYGYTF
TRBV9,NA,TRBJ1-2,CASSARGAGYTF
TRBV5-4,NA,TRBJ2-5,CASSSDRRTETQYF
TRBV6-1,NA,TRBJ1-6,CASSLEGENSPLHF
TRBV15,TRBD1,TRBJ1-2,CATSRDRGRGTF
TRBV7-2,TRBD1,TRBJ1-1,CASSPGQGVAFF